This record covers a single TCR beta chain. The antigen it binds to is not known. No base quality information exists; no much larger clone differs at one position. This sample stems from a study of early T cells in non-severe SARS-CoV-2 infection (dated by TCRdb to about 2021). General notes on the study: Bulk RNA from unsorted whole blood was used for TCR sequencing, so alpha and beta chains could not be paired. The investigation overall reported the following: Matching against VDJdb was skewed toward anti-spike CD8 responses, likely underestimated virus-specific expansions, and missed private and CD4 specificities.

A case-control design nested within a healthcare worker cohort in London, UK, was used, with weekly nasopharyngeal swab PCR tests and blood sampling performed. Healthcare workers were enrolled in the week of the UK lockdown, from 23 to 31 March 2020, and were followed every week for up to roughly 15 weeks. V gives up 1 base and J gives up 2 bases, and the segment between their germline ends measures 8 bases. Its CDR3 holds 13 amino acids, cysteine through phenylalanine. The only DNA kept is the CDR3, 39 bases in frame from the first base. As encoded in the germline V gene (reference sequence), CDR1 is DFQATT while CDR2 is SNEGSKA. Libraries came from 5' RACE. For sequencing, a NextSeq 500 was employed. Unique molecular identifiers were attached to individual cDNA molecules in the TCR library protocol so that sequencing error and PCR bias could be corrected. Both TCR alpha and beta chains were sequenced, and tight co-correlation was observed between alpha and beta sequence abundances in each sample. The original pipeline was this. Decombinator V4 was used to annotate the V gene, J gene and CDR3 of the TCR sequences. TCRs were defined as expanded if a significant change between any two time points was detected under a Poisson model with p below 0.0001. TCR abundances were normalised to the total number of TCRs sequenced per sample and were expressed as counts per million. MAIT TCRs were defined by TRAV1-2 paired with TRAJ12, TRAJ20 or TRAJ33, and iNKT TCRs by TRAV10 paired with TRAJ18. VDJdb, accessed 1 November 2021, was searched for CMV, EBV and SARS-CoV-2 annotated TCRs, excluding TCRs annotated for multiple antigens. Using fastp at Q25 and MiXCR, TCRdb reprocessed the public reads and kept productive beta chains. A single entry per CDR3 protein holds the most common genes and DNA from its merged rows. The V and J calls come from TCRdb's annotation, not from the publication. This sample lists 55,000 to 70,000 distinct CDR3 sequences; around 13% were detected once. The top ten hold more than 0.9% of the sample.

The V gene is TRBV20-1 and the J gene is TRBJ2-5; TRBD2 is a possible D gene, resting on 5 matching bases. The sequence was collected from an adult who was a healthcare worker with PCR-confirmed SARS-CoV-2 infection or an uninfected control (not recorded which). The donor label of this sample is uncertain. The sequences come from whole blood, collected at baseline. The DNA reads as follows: TGCAGTGCTAGAGGGACTGAACAAGAGACCCAGTACTTC. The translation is CSARGTEQETQYF.